Following are 7 T cell receptor beta chains from one sample sequenced in a study of blood T cell repertoires in COVID-19 (dated by TCRdb to 2020 to 2022). The method was the immunoSEQ multiplex PCR assay. Drawn from immuneACCESS, this table holds only the in-frame rearrangements with V and J called that TCRdb kept. Clones are partly lost; checked studies trace under half to an unresolved V gene and leave the rest unexplained. Counted in this sample were under 550,000 clones; around 90% of them appeared once. The top ten constitute 0.8% to 0.9% of the sample. Source material: peripheral blood. These TCRs come from a man aged 18 to 29 with COVID-19, enrolled during active disease.

This clone was found once. The gene calls are TRBV24-1 and TRBJ2-1; TRBD2 might be the D (5 bases). This CDR3 spans 12 amino acids. Trimming pared 3 bases from V and 10 bases from J, leaving 9 bases between. Germline CDR1 KGHDR, CDR2 SFDVKD. The CDR3 DNA reads as TGTGCCACCAGTGATCGGGGAATGGAGCAGTTCTTC. Translating gives CATSDRGMEQFF.

This chain joins TRBV27 and TRBJ1-2, with 8 bases fitting TRBD1. Germline V CDR1 and CDR2: MNHEY, SMNVEV (reference sequence). This CDR3 is 13 amino acids long. V trimming: 5 bases; J trimming: 1 base; junction bases outside the gene matches: 0. CDR3 sequence: CASSTGGNYGYTF. Here the CDR3 DNA reads TGTGCCAGCAGTACAGGGGGTAACTATGGCTACACCTTC.

Concerning this clone itself: The junction shows a germline mismatch at one end, possibly a read error. The rearrangement uses TRBV7-9 and TRBJ2-2; a possible D gene is TRBD1 (6 bases). Germline V gives CDR1 SEHNR, CDR2 FQNEAQ (reference sequence). This CDR3 is 15 amino acids long. CDR3 sequence: CASSSNQGNAGELFF. The CDR3, as DNA: TGTGCCAGCAGCTCAAACCAGGGGAACGCCGGGGAGCTGTTTTTT.

This clone is a singleton in its sample. The J gene is TRBJ2-7, the V gene TRBV24-1; 7 nucleotides align to TRBD1. Germline V CDR1 and CDR2: KGHDR, SFDVKD. This CDR3 has 13 residues. V trimming: 2 bases; J trimming: 12 bases; junction bases outside the gene matches: 9. The CDR3 DNA reads TGTGCCACCAGTGATTCTAGGACAGGCCGGGGGTACTTC. It specifies CATSDSRTGRGYF.

Turning to this clone: The same CDR3 can be traced to other DNA sequences in this sample. V gene TRBV9 combines with J gene TRBJ2-7; possibly TRBD1 for D (7 bases). Germline V gene lookup returns CDR1 SGDLS and CDR2 YYNGEE. The CDR3 consists of 14 residues. The ends were cut back, 0 bases at V and 3 bases at J, with 10 bases in the middle. CDR3 loop: CASSVGQGGYEQYF. The CDR3 DNA sequence: TGTGCCAGCAGCGTAGGGCAGGGGGGCTACGAGCAGTACTTC.

The DNA of the CDR3 is TGTGCCAGCACCGGACAGCAAAACACTGAAGCTTTCTTT. Protein sequence: CASTGQQNTEAFF. The chain uses TRBV2 and TRBJ1-1; D may be TRBD1 (6 bases). This CDR3 region has 13 residues. Germline V CDR1 and CDR2: SNHLY, FYNNEI. Trimming pared 7 bases from V and 2 bases from J, leaving 11 bases between.

CDR3 protein: CASSLDLVRTGEVVGGYTF. The CDR3 nucleotides read TGTGCCAGCAGCTTAGATTTAGTCCGGACAGGGGAAGTAGTGGGTGGCTACACCTTC. The V and J genes are TRBV7-8 and TRBJ1-2; 9 bases line up with TRBD1. Germline V CDR1 and CDR2: SGHVS, FQNEAQ. The CDR3 covers 19 residues. J was trimmed by 7 bases and V by 1 base; bases with no gene match: 19.